This T cell receptor beta chain stems from a study of technical replicates of blood from a handful of donors. Germline assignment: CDR1 LNHDA and CDR2 SQIVND (reference sequence). This CDR3 comprises 12 residues. Unmatched junction bases numbered 6, after V lost 10 bases and J lost 6 bases. Sequencing used immunoSEQ multiplex PCR; TCRdb keeps in-frame clones, though not all of them. Here the sample spans some 80,000 clones, nearly 98% being singletons. The chain recombines TRBV19 with TRBJ1-2, with TRBD1 identical over 9 bases. The source material was T cells isolated from PBMCs. The sequence came from a human donor in good health. The CDR3 bases are TGTGCCACTCGGACAGGGGTCCATGGCTACACCTTC. Its protein is CATRTGVHGYTF.